A single sample is the source of the 19 T cell receptor beta chains below, sequenced in a study of blood T cells in healthy people across ages (dated by TCRdb to the mid-2010s). The library was produced with 5' RACE. Sequencing took place on an Illumina HiSeq 2500. A second 7 to 11 cycle PCR used a sample-barcoded 5' primer and a J-beta primer mix. Using fastp trimming at Q25 and MiXCR clonotype assembly, TCRdb reanalyzed the public sequencing data and kept in-frame beta chains. For every CDR3 protein sequence, its rows merge into one entry that carries the most common genes and DNA. Within this sample are 1.4 million or so distinct CDR3 sequences, with about 45% of them counted one time only. The top ten clones comprise 4% of the sample. The sequencing input was blood. These receptors were obtained from a young woman in good health.

This clonotype has only a few counts. The chain uses TRBV6-2 or TRBV6-3 and TRBJ2-7, with unresolved D. Germline CDR1 is MNHEY and CDR2 is SVGEGT. Between the trimmed V and J ends, which lost 6 bases and 1 base, there was a span of 13 bases. The CDR3 sequence is 14 residues long. CDR3 protein: CASSQLGLSYEQYF. The CDR3 region has the DNA TGTGCCAGCAGCCAACTCGGCCTTTCCTACGAGCAGTACTTC.

V and J are TRBV7-9 and TRBJ2-3, with 7 bases lining up with TRBD1. V shed 5 bases, J shed 4 bases, and the junction held 6 bases outside the gene matches. Germline V gives CDR1 SEHNR, CDR2 FQNEAQ (reference sequence). This CDR3 comprises 14 residues. CDR3 residues: CASSDRAEADTQYF. As DNA, the CDR3 is TGTGCCAGCAGCGACAGGGCTGAAGCAGATACGCAGTATTTT.

In regard to this clonotype: The junction departs from germline at one end; a sequencing error may be responsible. The V call is TRBV20-1, the J call TRBJ1-1; D ambiguous. The CDR3 loop spans 13 amino acids. Germline assignment: CDR1 DFQATT and CDR2 SNEGSKA (reference sequence). DNA of the CDR3: TGCAGTGCTAAGCGGGGAGCGAACACTGATGCTTTCTTT. Translation gives CSAKRGANTDAFF.

The table lists this clonotype with a few counts. The V call is TRBV7-2, the J call TRBJ2-1, with D uncertain. The CDR3 length is 15 residues. V gave up 5 bases and J gave up 11 bases, with 22 bases separating them. Germline V gene sequence: CDR1 SGHTA, CDR2 FQGNSA. This CDR3 reads CASSHSPGSTNKQFF. The DNA of the CDR3 is TGTGCCAGCAGCCATAGCCCAGGTTCCACAAATAAGCAGTTCTTC.

The rearrangement uses TRBV2 and TRBJ2-5, with TRBD2 identical over 12 bases. Looked up from germline, CDR1 is SNHLY and CDR2 is FYNNEI. This CDR3 region has 14 residues. V lost 6 bases, J lost 9 bases, and 8 bases stayed unmatched. The CDR3 region has the DNA TGTGCCAGCAGGACTAGCGGGAGATTACTGGCCCAGTACTTC. Translation gives CASRTSGRLLAQYF.

A few counts support this clonotype. The J gene is TRBJ2-1, the V gene TRBV25-1; 7 nucleotides match TRBD2. The V gene's germline CDR1 is MGHDK and CDR2 SYGVNS. The trim removed 7 bases at V and 3 bases at J, leaving 6 bases unmatched. The CDR3 loop spans 14 amino acids. CDR3 coding DNA: TGTGCCAGCATCGGAGCGGGGAACTACAATGAGCAGTTCTTC. Its protein is CASIGAGNYNEQFF.

The chain joins TRBV27 to TRBJ2-2; weak D call: TRBD1 (6 bases). V was clipped by 8 bases and J by 0 bases, with 10 bases between them. This CDR3 is built from 14 residues. Germline lookup yields CDR1 MNHEY and CDR2 SMNVEV (reference sequence). The CDR3 sequence: CASRGQTNTGELFF. CDR3 nucleotide sequence: TGTGCCAGCCGCGGACAGACGAACACCGGGGAGCTGTTTTTT.

This clonotype was counted a few times. The chain links TRBV15 to TRBJ1-1; 10 bases are a match to TRBD1. The V and J ends lost 2 bases and 4 bases, in that order; junction bases with no gene match: 4. CDR1 is LNHNV, CDR2 YYDKDF, per germline (reference sequence). The CDR3 spans 15 residues. Here the CDR3 DNA reads TGTGCCACCAGCAGACTGACAGGGGGCTTCACTGAAGCTTTCTTT. This sequence encodes CATSRLTGGFTEAFF.

This clonotype was counted a few times. The chain uses TRBV6-2 or TRBV6-3 and TRBJ2-1; D ambiguous. Trimming pared 6 bases from V and 0 bases from J, leaving 12 bases between. The CDR3 totals 15 residues. Per germline, CDR1 MNHEY and CDR2 SVGEGT. The CDR3 nucleotides are TGTGCCAGCAGCCAAAGGTCAAGCTCCTACAATGAGCAGTTCTTC. It is translated as CASSQRSSSYNEQFF.

This clonotype was observed a few times. The chain is built from TRBV14 and TRBJ2-7; D call uncertain. Deletions cut 1 base from V and 4 bases from J, with 14 bases between. The germline CDR1 and CDR2 sequences are SGHDN and FVKESK. The CDR3 covers 15 residues. The CDR3: CASSQGLVGPYEQYF. The CDR3 DNA follows: TGTGCCAGCAGCCAAGGTCTGGTAGGGCCTTACGAGCAGTACTTC. Looking up the rest from reference TRBV14 and TRBJ2-7 gives the full variable domain: EAGVTQFPSHSVIEKGQTVTLRCDPISGHDNLYWYRRVMGKEIKFLLHFVKESKQDESGMPNNRFLAERTGGTYSTLKVQPAELEDSGVYFCASSQGLVGPYEQYFGPGTRLTVT.

The chain combines TRBV27 with TRBJ1-2, with 9 bases aligning to TRBD1. V lost 5 bases and J lost 7; bases outside the gene matches: 5. The CDR3 has 13 residues. Germline values: CDR1 MNHEY, CDR2 SMNVEV (reference sequence). The CDR3 loop reads CASSKQGAFGYTF. The CDR3, as DNA: TGTGCCAGCAGTAAACAGGGGGCGTTTGGCTACACCTTC.

The CDR3 reads CASSLSPRGRRYNEQFF. Written as DNA, the CDR3 is TGTGCCAGCAGTTTATCCCCGCGCGGGAGGAGGTACAATGAGCAGTTCTTC. V usage is TRBV28 and J usage is TRBJ2-1, with 8 bases identical to TRBD2. J lost 4 bases, V lost 1 base, and 9 bases had no gene match. The germline gives CDR1 MDHEN, CDR2 SYDVKM. There are 17 residues in the CDR3.

This clonotype has more than one count but fewer than ten. J is TRBJ1-2 and V is TRBV9; D remains unclear. V lost 0 bases and J lost 6, with 12 bases in between. The CDR3 is 14 amino acids. Germline V lookup: CDR1 SGDLS, CDR2 YYNGEE. The chain's CDR3 is CASSVAARLHGYTF. DNA of the CDR3: TGTGCCAGCAGCGTAGCAGCCAGACTACATGGCTACACCTTC.

The chain carries TRBV11-2 and TRBJ2-1, with D perhaps given as TRBD1 or TRBD2 (5 bases each). Trimming stripped 3 bases from V and 0 bases from J, with 15 bases between. This CDR3 is 17 amino acids long. In germline, CDR1 is SGHAT, CDR2 FQNNGV. This CDR3 is CASSFPRDASSYNEQFF. DNA for the CDR3: TGTGCCAGCAGCTTTCCCCGGGACGCCAGCTCCTACAATGAGCAGTTCTTC.

This clonotype was seen more than once but under ten times. The chain uses TRBV6-2 or TRBV6-3 and TRBJ2-1, with a tentative D call TRBD2 (6 bases). The CDR3 covers 15 residues. V was trimmed by 6 bases and J by 2 bases, leaving 14 bases between them. From germline, CDR1 is MNHEY and CDR2 SVGEGT. This CDR3 reads CASSTLPSAYNEQFF. The CDR3 nucleotides read TGTGCCAGCAGCACCCTTCCTAGCGCCTACAATGAGCAGTTCTTC.

The chain joins TRBV29-1 to TRBJ1-2; no firm D call. The CDR3 has 12 residues. Germline V lookup: CDR1 SQVTM, CDR2 ANQGSEA. Trimming removed 4 bases from V and 0 bases from J, with 6 bases in between. CDR3 nucleotide sequence: TGCAGCGTTGTGGCAGCTAACTATGGCTACACCTTC. It specifies CSVVAANYGYTF. Combining the CDR3 with reference TRBV29-1 and TRBJ1-2 gives the whole variable domain SAVISQKPSRDICQRGTSLTIQCQVDSQVTMMFWYRQQPGQSLTLIATANQGSEATYESGFVIDKFPISRPNLTFSTLTVSNMSPEDSSIYLCSVVAANYGYTFGSGTRLTVV.

The V call is TRBV7-2, the J call TRBJ1-2; D unclear. CDR1 SGHTA and CDR2 FQGNSA come from the germline V gene. The CDR3 sequence is 11 residues long. Deletions cut 6 bases from V and 8 bases from J, with 10 bases between. The CDR3 DNA reads TGTGCCAGCAGGTTTGAAGTAGGCTACACCTTC. Amino acids: CASRFEVGYTF.

The sample holds a few counts of this clonotype. The V call is TRBV7-2, the J call TRBJ2-1; 7 bases align to TRBD1. CDR1 SGHTA and CDR2 FQGNSA come from the germline V gene. V gave up 4 bases and J gave up 5 bases; unmatched junction bases: 8. The CDR3 is 15 amino acids. The CDR3 region is CASSSARDRNNEQFF. The DNA for the CDR3 is TGTGCCAGCAGCTCAGCCCGGGACAGAAACAATGAGCAGTTCTTC. The variable domain in full, with the rest retrieved from reference TRBV7-2 and TRBJ2-1, is GAGVSQSPSNKVTEKGKDVELRCDPISGHTALYWYRQSLGQGLEFLIYFQGNSAPDKSGLPSDRFSAERTGGSVSTLTIQRTQQEDSAVYLCASSSARDRNNEQFFGPGTRLTVL.

The chain is built from TRBV25-1 and TRBJ2-1; 8 bases are a match to TRBD1. The germline V gene encodes CDR1 MGHDK and CDR2 SYGVNS. Trimming at V came to 3 bases and at J to 8 bases, leaving 6 bases not matched to a gene. The CDR3 runs 14 residues. CDR3 nucleotides: TGTGCCAGCAGTGACCGGGACAGGTACCATGAGCAGTTCTTC. Residues: CASSDRDRYHEQFF.